This is a list of T cell receptor beta chains from one sample in a study of beta chain features in type 1 diabetes. The method was immunoSEQ multiplex PCR; TCRdb's version includes in-frame clones alone and lacks a portion of them. The table records just over 450,000 clones, approximately 28% of them present only once. Material: naive CD4+ T cells from blood. These receptors were taken from a young man in good health. CDR3s include the opening cysteine and the closing phenylalanine or tryptophan. D genes are given only for firm matches. Part of the rows lack a size; the others show once, few, many or a class for expanded clones.

TRBD1,TRBJ2-4,NA,TRBV4-3,TGCGCCAGCAGCCGGGCCCGGGACAGAGTAAACATTCAGTACTTC,CASSRARDRVNIQYF
TRBD1,TRBJ2-7,NA,TRBV30,TGTGCCTGGGGGAAACAGGGGACCGCCTACGAGCAGTACTTC,CAWGKQGTAYEQYF
NA,TRBJ2-3,NA,TRBV29-1,TGCAGCGGCGGGGCCGATACGCAGTATTTT,CSGGADTQYF
NA,TRBJ2-1,few,TRBV5-4,TGTGCCAGCAGCTTGGAAGTGGAAGAGCAGTTCTTC,CASSLEVEEQFF
TRBD2,TRBJ2-7,NA,TRBV7-9,TGTGCCAGCAGTTTAGCGGGAGTCAACTACGAGCAGTACTTC,CASSLAGVNYEQYF
NA,TRBJ2-7,NA,TRBV9,TGTGCCAGCAGCGTAGGAGGCCAGCAGCCCTACGAGCAGTACTTC,CASSVGGQQPYEQYF
NA,TRBJ2-6,NA,TRBV18,TGTGCCAGCTCTCCAGGCGGCTCTGGGGCCAACGTCCTGACTTTC,CASSPGGSGANVLTF
TRBD2,TRBJ2-7,NA,TRBV29-1,TGCACCGCGAGCGGGGTCGGCTACGAGCAGTACTTC,CTASGVGYEQYF
TRBD2,TRBJ2-3,NA,TRBV27,TGTGCCAGCAGTTCTAGCGGGGCATACACAGATACGCAGTATTTT,CASSSSGAYTDTQYF
NA,TRBJ2-4,NA,TRBV7-2,TGTGCCAGCAGCCCACAGACAGCCGGTGGAACCAAAAACATTCAGTACTTC,CASSPQTAGGTKNIQYF
TRBD2,TRBJ2-1,few,TRBV30,TGTGCCTGGAGTGTGGGGACTAGCGGGAGGGCCGGGAATGAGCAGTTCTTC,CAWSVGTSGRAGNEQFF
NA,TRBJ2-1,NA,TRBV7-8,TGTGCCAGTGTAGAAAGAGTCTACAATGAGCAGTTCTTC,CASVERVYNEQFF
TRBD2,TRBJ2-5,NA,TRBV28,TGTGCCAGCAGACCCGGGATAGCGGGAGGTGGAGAGACCCAGTACTTC,CASRPGIAGGGETQYF
TRBD2,TRBJ2-5,NA,TRBV7-2,TGTGCCAGCAGCTGGTATAGCGGGTTACAAGAGACCCAGTACTTC,CASSWYSGLQETQYF
NA,TRBJ1-2,NA,TRBV29-1,TGCAGCGTTGTGGCGGGAAACTATGGCTACACCTTC,CSVVAGNYGYTF
TRBD1,TRBJ1-1,few,TRBV5-1,TGCGCCAGCAGCTGGACAGGGGCTGGTTCGGGCACTGAAGCTTTCTTT,CASSWTGAGSGTEAFF
TRBD1,TRBJ1-1,NA,TRBV29-1,TGCAGCCTCGCAGGGGGCTTGGGCACTGAAGCTTTCTTT,CSLAGGLGTEAFF
TRBD1,TRBJ2-5,few,TRBV14,TGTGCCAGCAGCCGACGGGGACAGGGTGTAGAGACCCAGTACTTC,CASSRRGQGVETQYF
NA,TRBJ2-1,NA,TRBV19,TGTGCCAGTAGTATAGAATCCCACAATGAGCAGTTCTTC,CASSIESHNEQFF
NA,TRBJ2-7,few,TRBV7-2,TGTGCCAGCAGCTCTACTTGGGTAGGGGCCCAGAAGCAGTACTTC,CASSSTWVGAQKQYF
NA,TRBJ2-7,NA,TRBV2,TGTGCCAGCACTCCAGGGGTGTACGAGCAGTACTTC,CASTPGVYEQYF
TRBD1,TRBJ2-5,NA,TRBV9,TGTGCCAGCAGCGTAGGAGACAGGGGCTGGGAGACCCAGTACTTC,CASSVGDRGWETQYF
NA,TRBJ2-7,NA,TRBV29-1,TGCAGCGGTGAAGAATACGGGAGCTACGAGCAGTACTTC,CSGEEYGSYEQYF